The 24 T cell receptor beta chains reported below all come from one sample, sequenced in a study of shared clonotypes between healthy human individuals. Here immunoSEQ multiplex PCR was the method, and the copy in TCRdb shows in-frame clones only, minus some. The sample shows approximately 2.3 million clones, 80% to 95% of them seen only once. What was sequenced was naive CD4+ T cells from PBMCs. Subset defined: CD45RA+ positively selected. Receptors originate from a man younger than 30 in good health. Some clones in this sample may be carry-over from other donors' samples.

This chain links TRBV6-1 with TRBJ1-1; D not certain. CDR1 and CDR2 (germline): MNHNS, SASEGT. Trimming left V 2 bases short and J 4 bases short, with 11 bases between. This CDR3 has 14 residues. DNA of the CDR3: TGTGCCAGCAGTGAATCGGCGGAGAGCACTGAAGCTTTCTTT. Amino acids: CASSESAESTEAFF.

A word on this clone: Other DNA sequences in the sample encode the same CDR3. The chain employs TRBV28 and TRBJ1-1, with D possibly TRBD1 on 5 matching bases. The CDR3 spans 14 residues. V gave up 5 bases and J gave up 2 bases, with 12 bases separating them. Germline CDR1 MDHEN, CDR2 SYDVKM. CDR3 protein: CASSGVRGNTEAFF. In nucleotides, the CDR3 is TGTGCCAGCAGTGGAGTTAGGGGTAACACTGAAGCTTTCTTT.

A single count supports this clone. V is TRBV11-2 and J is TRBJ1-4, with 8 bases fitting TRBD1. CDR1 and CDR2 from the germline V gene are SGHAT and FQNNGV. The V gene end was trimmed by 5 bases and the J gene end by 8 bases; junction bases not matched to a gene: 7. CDR3 size: 14 residues. The CDR3 DNA reads as TGTGCCAGCAGCAGGCAGGGACAGGACGAAAAACTGTTTTTT. Residues: CASSRQGQDEKLFF. Full variable domain (remainder filled in from reference TRBV11-2 and TRBJ1-4): EAGVAQSPRYKIIEKRQSVAFWCNPISGHATLYWYQQILGQGPKLLIQFQNNGVVDDSQLPKDRFSAERLKGVDSTLKIQPAKLEDSAVYLCASSRQGQDEKLFFGSGTQLSVL.

V and J are TRBV6-1 and TRBJ2-5, with D possibly matching TRBD1 (5 bases). CDR1 MNHNS and CDR2 SASEGT come from the germline V gene. The CDR3 extends over 13 amino acids. With 7 bases removed from V and 5 bases from J, the gap between germline ends came to 14 bases. This CDR3 reads CASTTRVEETQYF. CDR3 nucleotides: TGTGCCAGCACCACCAGGGTTGAGGAGACCCAGTACTTC.

This clone showed up just a few times. The chain couples TRBV6-5 to TRBJ2-4; D may be TRBD1 (6 bases). V was shortened by 6 bases and J by 8 bases, with 11 bases between the two germline ends. The CDR3 sequence is 12 residues long. Germline CDR1 and CDR2: MNHEY and SVGAGI. CDR3 loop: CASSPGHDIQYF. In DNA form, the CDR3 reads TGTGCCAGCAGCCCGGGACACGACATTCAGTACTTC.

The chain is built from TRBV2 and TRBJ2-7; 9 bases agree with TRBD2. Germline values: CDR1 SNHLY, CDR2 FYNNEI. V lost 11 bases to trimming and J lost 4 bases; unmatched junction nucleotides: 39. This CDR3 has 23 residues. DNA for the CDR3: TGTGCCTTCAGCACTCTCTCGGCGCGGGAGGGGCGTAACGCGCGCGGGCTAACTTACGAGCAGTACTTC. This translates into CAFSTLSAREGRNARGLTYEQYF.

For this clone: At one end the junction does not follow the germline gene, possibly because of a read error. This sample also contains other DNA sequences that code for the same CDR3. This rearrangement joins TRBV29-1 to TRBJ2-5, with a tentative D call TRBD2 (6 bases). CDR1 and CDR2 from the germline V gene are SQVTM and ANQGSEA. The CDR3 totals 12 residues. The CDR3 region has the DNA TGCAGCGTCGGTTGGGGCCGGGAGACCCAATACTTC. Its translation: CSVGWGRETQYF.

The rearrangement links TRBV13 to TRBJ2-2; D call uncertain. V was cut by 2 bases and J by 8 bases, with 3 bases left in between. Germline CDR1 and CDR2: PRHDT and FYEKMQ (reference sequence). The CDR3 covers 11 residues. The CDR3 region has the DNA TGTGCCAGCAGCTTACCTGGGGAGCTGTTTTTT. Translating it yields CASSLPGELFF.

Remarks on this clone: The same CDR3 can be traced to other DNA sequences in this sample. The V and J genes are TRBV18 and TRBJ2-7; no clear D gene. The CDR3 is 14 amino acids. V was trimmed by 0 bases and J by 3 bases, leaving 9 bases between them. Germline V gene sequence: CDR1 KGHSH, CDR2 LQKENI. CDR3 coding DNA: TGTGCCAGCTCACCACCGGGGTTGAGCTACGAGCAGTACTTC. Its translation is CASSPPGLSYEQYF.

This chain links TRBV12-2 with TRBJ1-1; the table assigns TRBD1, which was not confirmed against the DNA. TRBV12-2 is deemed a pseudogene. This CDR3 comprises 17 residues. The CDR3 is CASRILPPGAPYTEAFF. The CDR3 DNA reads as TGTGCAAGTCGCATACTTCCCCCAGGGGCACCATACACTGAAGCTTTCTTT.

The chain employs TRBV28 and TRBJ2-7; 13 positions match TRBD2. This CDR3 has 14 residues. Unmatched junction bases numbered 3, after V lost 6 bases and J lost 4 bases. Looked up from germline, CDR1 is MDHEN and CDR2 is SYDVKM. The CDR3 DNA follows: TGTGCCAGCAGGTGGACTAGCGGGAGATACGAGCAGTACTTC. Translated, it gives CASRWTSGRYEQYF. Using reference TRBV28 and TRBJ2-7 for the parts outside the CDR3, the full variable domain is DVKVTQSSRYLVKRTGEKVFLECVQDMDHENMFWYRQDPGLGLRLIYFSYDVKMKEKGDIPEGYSVSREKKERFSLILESASTNQTSMYLCASRWTSGRYEQYFGPGTRLTVT.

The chain recombines TRBV5-1 with TRBJ2-7, with 10 bases identical to TRBD1. The CDR3 is made up of 15 amino acids. The germline gives CDR1 SGHRS, CDR2 YFSETQ. Trimming cost V 0 bases and J 5 bases; bases outside gene matches: 5. CDR3 bases: TGCGCCAGCAGCTTGGGTGGGACAGGGGACCACGAGCAGTACTTC. Translation gives CASSLGGTGDHEQYF.

The chain carries TRBV14 and TRBJ2-5, with D possibly called TRBD1 or TRBD2 (5 bases each). The CDR3 is 17 amino acids. Trimming removed 3 bases at V and 4 bases at J, with 21 bases between. Germline CDR1 and CDR2: SGHDN and FVKESK. As DNA, the CDR3 is TGTGCCAGCAGCCAGGGACGGTGGCAGGGATTCGGAGAGACCCAGTACTTC. This codes for CASSQGRWQGFGETQYF.

V usage is TRBV30 and J usage is TRBJ1-2; no firm D call. This CDR3 has 13 amino acids. CDR1 and CDR2 from the germline V gene are GTSNPN and SVGIG (reference sequence). Between the trimmed V and J ends, which lost 1 base and 8 bases, there was a span of 14 bases. CDR3 in DNA: TGTGCCTGGAGTGCCTCAGTCGTTTGGGGCTACACCTTC. This encodes CAWSASVVWGYTF.

Comment on this clone: This specimen includes other DNA sequences encoding the same CDR3. V and J are TRBV6-1 and TRBJ2-3; possibly TRBD1 or TRBD2 for D (5 bases each). The germline CDR1 and CDR2 sequences are MNHNS and SASEGT. V was shortened by 6 bases and J by 3 bases, with 10 bases between the two germline ends. This CDR3 is 13 amino acids long. This chain's CDR3 is CASSDGTTDTQYF. CDR3 nucleotides: TGTGCCAGCAGCGACGGGACGACAGATACGCAGTATTTT.

The genes are TRBV15 and TRBJ2-1; tentatively, D is TRBD2 (6 bases). Deletions cut 1 base from V and 3 bases from J, with 13 bases between. In germline, CDR1 is LNHNV, CDR2 YYDKDF (reference sequence). The CDR3 totals 16 residues. The CDR3 sequence is CATSRVLLEGYNEQFF. CDR3 bases: TGTGCCACCAGCAGAGTACTCCTGGAGGGCTACAATGAGCAGTTCTTC.

The chain couples TRBV6-1 to TRBJ2-2; possibly TRBD1 for D (6 bases). Germline-derived CDR1 and CDR2 are MNHNS and SASEGT. V lost 2 bases, J lost 7 bases, and 20 bases lay in between. This CDR3 region has 17 residues. The CDR3 here is CASSEKVRGPGLGELFF. CDR3 sequence (DNA): TGTGCCAGCAGTGAAAAGGTCAGGGGCCCAGGCCTCGGGGAGCTGTTTTTT.

The J gene is TRBJ1-1, the V gene TRBV2; no firm D call. V shed 3 bases and J shed 1 base, with 15 bases lying between them. Germline V gene sequence: CDR1 SNHLY, CDR2 FYNNEI. The CDR3 length is 16 residues. The CDR3 spells CASSDSAGPRNTEAFF. CDR3 DNA: TGTGCCAGCAGTGATTCGGCAGGACCCAGGAACACTGAAGCTTTCTTT. Using reference TRBV2 and TRBJ1-1 for the parts outside the CDR3, the full variable domain is EPEVTQTPSHQVTQMGQEVILRCVPISNHLYFYWYRQILGQKVEFLVSFYNNEISEKSEIFDDQFSVERPDGSNFTLKIRSTKLEDSAMYFCASSDSAGPRNTEAFFGQGTRLTVV.

The rearrangement links TRBV9 to TRBJ1-2, with TRBD1 as a possible D gene (6 bases). CDR3 length equals 17 residues. The V end was cut by 3 bases, the J end by 0 bases, with 18 bases between. Germline lookup yields CDR1 SGDLS and CDR2 YYNGEE. The CDR3 spells CASSERPGTTSNYGYTF. CDR3 bases: TGTGCCAGCAGCGAAAGGCCCGGGACAACTTCTAACTATGGCTACACCTTC.

The sample holds one count of this clone. The chain carries TRBV5-4 and TRBJ1-6, with TRBD1 matching 9 bases. V was clipped by 4 bases and J by 12 bases; unmatched bases: 14. The CDR3 spans 16 residues. Per germline, CDR1 SGHNT and CDR2 YYREEE (reference sequence). The CDR3 sequence is CASSHPGTGTGEPLHF. As DNA, the CDR3 is TGTGCCAGCAGCCACCCCGGGACAGGGACGGGGGAACCCCTCCACTTT.

This sequence joins TRBV10-3 and TRBJ2-3; D possibly matches TRBD1 or TRBD2 (5 bases each). CDR3 length equals 16 residues. Germline values: CDR1 ENHRY, CDR2 SYGVKD. V was cut by 2 bases and J by 3 bases, with 15 bases left in between. CDR3 coding DNA: TGTGCCATCAGTGAGGGGGACCAATCCTCGACAGATACGCAGTATTTT. Amino acids: CAISEGDQSSTDTQYF.

This clone was found once. The V and J genes are TRBV6-6 and TRBJ1-1; tentatively, D is TRBD1 (5 bases). The CDR3 consists of 14 residues. Per the germline V gene, CDR1 is MNHNY and CDR2 is SVGAGI (reference sequence). V shed 4 bases and J shed 1 base, with 10 bases lying between them. DNA of the CDR3: TGTGCCAGCAGTTTGGGGCAGTCGAACACTGAAGCTTTCTTT. It codes for CASSLGQSNTEAFF.

J is TRBJ2-3 and V is TRBV19; D is ambiguous. V lost 6 bases, J lost 0 bases, and 7 bases lay in between. This CDR3 comprises 13 residues. Germline lookup yields CDR1 LNHDA and CDR2 SQIVND (reference sequence). CDR3 amino acids: CASRSTSTDTQYF. The CDR3 DNA sequence: TGTGCCAGTAGGAGCACAAGCACAGATACGCAGTATTTT.

The chain combines TRBV18 with TRBJ2-1, with D unresolved. Germline V gene sequence: CDR1 KGHSH, CDR2 LQKENI. The CDR3 has 14 amino acids. V was clipped by 2 bases and J by 4 bases, with 9 bases between them. The CDR3 reads CASSPTLSYNEQFF. As DNA, the CDR3 is TGTGCCAGCTCACCAACCCTTAGTTACAATGAGCAGTTCTTC.